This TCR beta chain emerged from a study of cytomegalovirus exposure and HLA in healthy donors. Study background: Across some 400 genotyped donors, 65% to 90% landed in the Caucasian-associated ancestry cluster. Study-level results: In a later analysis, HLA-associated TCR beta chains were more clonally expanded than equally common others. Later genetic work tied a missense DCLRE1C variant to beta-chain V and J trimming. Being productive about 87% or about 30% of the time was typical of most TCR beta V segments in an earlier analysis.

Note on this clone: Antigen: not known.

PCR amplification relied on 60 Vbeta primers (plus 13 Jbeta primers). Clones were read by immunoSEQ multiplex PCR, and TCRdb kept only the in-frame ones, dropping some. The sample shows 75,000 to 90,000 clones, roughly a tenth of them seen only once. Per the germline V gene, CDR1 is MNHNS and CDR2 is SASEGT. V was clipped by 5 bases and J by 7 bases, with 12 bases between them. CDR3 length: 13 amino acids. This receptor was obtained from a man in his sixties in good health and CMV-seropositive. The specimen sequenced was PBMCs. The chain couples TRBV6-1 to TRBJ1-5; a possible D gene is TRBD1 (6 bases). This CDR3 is CASSSDRRQPQHF. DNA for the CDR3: TGTGCCAGCAGTTCTGACAGGCGCCAGCCCCAGCATTTT.